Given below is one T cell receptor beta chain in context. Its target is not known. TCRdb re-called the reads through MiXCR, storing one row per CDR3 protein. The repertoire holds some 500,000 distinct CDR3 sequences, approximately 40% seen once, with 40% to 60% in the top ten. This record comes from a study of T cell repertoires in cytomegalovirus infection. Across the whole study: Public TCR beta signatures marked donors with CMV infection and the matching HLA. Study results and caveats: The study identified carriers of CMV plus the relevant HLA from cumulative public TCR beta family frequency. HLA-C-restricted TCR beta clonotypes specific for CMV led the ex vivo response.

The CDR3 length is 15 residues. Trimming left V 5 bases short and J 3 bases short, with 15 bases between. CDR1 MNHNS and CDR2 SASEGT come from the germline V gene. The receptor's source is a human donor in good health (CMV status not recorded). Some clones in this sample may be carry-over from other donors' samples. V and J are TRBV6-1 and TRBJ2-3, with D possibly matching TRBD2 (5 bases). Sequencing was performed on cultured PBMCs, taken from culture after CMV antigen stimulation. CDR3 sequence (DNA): TGTGCCAGCAGTCCCCTGGGAGCTGAGACAGATACGCAGTATTTT. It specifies CASSPLGAETDTQYF.